Sequencing of this TCR beta chain was carried out in a study of T-cell memory formation after mild COVID-19. Constant-segment-primed 5'RACE gave TCR alpha and TCR beta cDNA libraries with sample barcodes and UMIs. A single record per CDR3 protein comes from TCRdb applying MiXCR to the 5' RACE reads. The data show hundreds of thousands of distinct CDR3 sequences, with nearly 25% seen just once and roughly an eighth held by the top ten. Germline V lookup: CDR1 SGHTA, CDR2 FQGNSA. V trimming: 3 bases; J trimming: 5 bases; junction bases outside the gene matches: 8. The length of the CDR3 is 15 residues.

This receptor was obtained from an adult woman who had mild COVID-19 (a few samples of this study predate the infection). Cell type and time point are not known. The chain recombines TRBV7-2 with TRBJ1-1, with 8 bases lining up with TRBD1. Sequenced material: PBMCs or a T cell subset sorted from them (not recorded which). The CDR3 protein is CASSLRQGATTEAFF. The CDR3 coding sequence is TGTGCCAGCAGCTTGAGGCAGGGGGCCACGACTGAAGCTTTCTTT.